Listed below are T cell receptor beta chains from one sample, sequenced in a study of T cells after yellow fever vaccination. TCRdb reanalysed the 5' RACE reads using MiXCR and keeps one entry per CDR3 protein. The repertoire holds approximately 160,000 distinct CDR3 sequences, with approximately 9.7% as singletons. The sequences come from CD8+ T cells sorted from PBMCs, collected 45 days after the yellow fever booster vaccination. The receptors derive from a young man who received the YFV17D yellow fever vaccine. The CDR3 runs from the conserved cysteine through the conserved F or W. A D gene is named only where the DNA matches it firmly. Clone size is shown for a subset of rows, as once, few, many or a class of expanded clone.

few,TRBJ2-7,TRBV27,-,CASSLLISSYEQYF
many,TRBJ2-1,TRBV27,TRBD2,CASSDRGGPINYNEQFF
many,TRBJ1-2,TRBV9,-,CASSVSDYGYTF
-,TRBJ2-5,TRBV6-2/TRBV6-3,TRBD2,CASSYHLTSGDQETQYF
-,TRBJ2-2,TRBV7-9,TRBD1,CASSSPVDRESPNTGELFF
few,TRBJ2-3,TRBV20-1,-,CSAHSGGTTDTQYF
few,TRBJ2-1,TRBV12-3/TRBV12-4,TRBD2,CASTDGGTYNEQFF
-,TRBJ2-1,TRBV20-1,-,CSAGPPPISYNEQFF
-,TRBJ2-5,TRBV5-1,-,CASSLGNKETQYF
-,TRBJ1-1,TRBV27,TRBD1,CASSTNRDRVNTEAFF
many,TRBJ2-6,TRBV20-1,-,CSATRGNTASGANVLTF
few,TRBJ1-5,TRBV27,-,CASSARGNQPQHF
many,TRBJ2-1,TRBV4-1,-,CASSPLPGRDEQFF
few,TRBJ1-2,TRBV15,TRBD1,CATSRDTGDVRYTF
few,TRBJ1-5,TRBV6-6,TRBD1,CAEGASNQPQHF
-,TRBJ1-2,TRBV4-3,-,CASSQVQYGQLGYTF
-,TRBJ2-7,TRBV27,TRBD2,CASCQWGGTPDAQYF
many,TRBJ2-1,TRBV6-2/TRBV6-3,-,CASSYTTDHPRQFF
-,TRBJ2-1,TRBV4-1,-,CASSQAHPGATHEQFF
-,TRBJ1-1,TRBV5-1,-,CASSLRRLNTEAFF
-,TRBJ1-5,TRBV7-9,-,CASSFYGGNQPQHF
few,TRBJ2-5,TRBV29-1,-,CSVDGGTAETQYF
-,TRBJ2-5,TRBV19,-,CASSISGADTQYF
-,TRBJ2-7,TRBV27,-,CASSRTVSSSYEQYF